This T cell receptor (beta chain) was obtained from a study of T cell repertoires in cytomegalovirus infection. Via MiXCR, TCRdb re-called the reads, giving one row per CDR3 protein. Of a few hundred thousand distinct CDR3 sequences listed, about 40% are singletons. Germline V gene lookup returns CDR1 SNHLY and CDR2 FYNNEI. V shed 8 bases, J shed 7 bases, and the junction held 4 bases outside the gene matches. The CDR3 covers 13 residues. Concerning this clonotype: Its antigen is not identified.

J is TRBJ1-6 and V is TRBV2; the match to TRBD1 covers 8 bases. The sequence came from a human donor in good health (CMV status not recorded). Some clones in this sample may be carry-over from other donors' samples. The starting material was cultured PBMCs, obtained from culture after CMV antigen stimulation. The CDR3 sequence is CASRDRNNSPLHF. CDR3 sequence (DNA): TGTGCCAGCCGGGACAGGAACAATTCACCCCTCCACTTT.